Below, 16 T cell receptor beta chains from the same sample are listed, as sequenced in a study of a mutant IDH1 vaccine in newly diagnosed glioma. This table comes from immunoSEQ multiplex PCR, and its TCRdb copy is limited to in-frame clones, with some not included. The data contain roughly 50,000 clones, about 86% of them seen just once; the ten biggest clones take up about 3.4%. Their cognate antigens are unknown. Time point of the sample: week 5, during vaccination. Topical imiquimod accompanied each vaccine dose, which consisted of 300 ug of mutant IDH1 20-mer peptide. Sequenced here: PBMCs, sampled from a glioma patient whose treatment included an IDH1 peptide vaccine. These receptors all stem from a man in his thirties or forties with glioma.

The chain combines TRBV27 with TRBJ2-4, with TRBD1 identical over 9 bases. Trimming removed 0 bases from V and 13 bases from J; junction bases left unmatched: 7. This CDR3 region has 14 residues. CDR1 MNHEY and CDR2 SMNVEV come from the germline V gene (reference sequence). The CDR3 DNA sequence: TGTGCCAGCAGTTTATCTCCCACAGGGGGCGCGCAGTACTTC. Protein: CASSLSPTGGAQYF.

J is TRBJ2-7 and V is TRBV19; a possible D gene is TRBD1 (7 bases). Germline V gene lookup returns CDR1 LNHDA and CDR2 SQIVND (reference sequence). V was cut by 0 bases and J by 6 bases, with 15 bases left in between. The CDR3 runs to 15 residues. The CDR3 DNA is TGTGCCAGTAGTATAGAGTTCAGGGGGGCCTTCGAGCAGTACTTC. This encodes CASSIEFRGAFEQYF.

The gene calls are TRBV30 and TRBJ2-2; 7 positions agree with TRBD1. The CDR3 runs to 14 residues. Germline CDR1 is GTSNPN and CDR2 is SVGIG (reference sequence). V lost 3 bases, J lost 3 bases, and 4 bases stayed unmatched. The CDR3 protein is CAWRGTVYTGELFF. The CDR3 DNA is TGTGCCTGGAGGGGGACAGTTTACACCGGGGAGCTGTTTTTT.

In its sample, this clone is large. This chain links TRBV2 with TRBJ1-2, with 9 bases matching TRBD1. With 6 bases clipped from V and 4 bases from J, the junction kept 6 bases outside the gene matches. Germline V gene sequence: CDR1 SNHLY, CDR2 FYNNEI. The CDR3 contains 14 residues. The CDR3 DNA reads TGTGCCAGCAGCGAACAGGGGGCCCTCTATGGCTACACCTTC. This sequence encodes CASSEQGALYGYTF.

The rearrangement links TRBV15 to TRBJ2-5; possible D gene TRBD1, 6 bases. Trimming took 4 bases from V and 7 from J, leaving 13 bases between them. Germline CDR1 reads LNHNV; CDR2 reads YYDKDF (reference sequence). The CDR3 is made up of 13 amino acids. The CDR3 region is CATSTGEKVTQYF. The CDR3 bases are TGTGCCACCAGCACAGGGGAAAAGGTGACCCAGTACTTC.

There are a few counts of this clone. This sample also contains other DNA sequences that code for the same CDR3. The chain joins TRBV10-2 to TRBJ1-5; 8 bases are shared with TRBD1. Trimming at V came to 2 bases and at J to 6 bases, leaving 0 bases not matched to a gene. This CDR3 has 13 residues. Germline V gene data show CDR1 as WSHSY and CDR2 as SAAADI. The CDR3 bases are TGCGCCAGCAGTGAGACAGGGGGTCAGCCCCAGCATTTT. Translation: CASSETGGQPQHF.

This clone was found once. The J gene is TRBJ1-6, the V gene TRBV5-1; a possible D gene is TRBD1 (5 bases). With 5 bases removed from V and 5 bases from J, the gap between germline ends came to 14 bases. The CDR3 spans 15 residues. Germline V gives CDR1 SGHRS, CDR2 YFSETQ. The CDR3 region is CASSTGTVNNSPLHF. CDR3 bases: TGCGCCAGCAGTACCGGGACGGTAAATAATTCACCCCTCCACTTT. Based on the CDR3 plus reference TRBV5-1 and TRBJ1-6, the full variable domain is KAGVTQTPRYLIKTRGQQVTLSCSPISGHRSVSWYQQTPGQGLQFLFEYFSETQRNKGNFPGRFSGRQFSNSRSEMNVSTLELGDSALYLCASSTGTVNNSPLHFGNGTRLTVT.

The V call is TRBV5-1, the J call TRBJ1-1; the D is unclear. CDR3 length: 17 residues. The germline CDR1 and CDR2 sequences are SGHRS and YFSETQ. Deletions cut 0 bases from V and 0 bases from J, with 15 bases between. CDR3 sequence (DNA): TGCGCCAGCAGCTTGGGAACTAAGCGCGAAATGAACACTGAAGCTTTCTTT. Amino acid sequence: CASSLGTKREMNTEAFF.

This clone was counted a few times. The V and J genes are TRBV9 and TRBJ2-2, with unresolved D. The germline V gene has CDR1 SGDLS and CDR2 YYNGEE. The ends were cut back, 6 bases at V and 1 base at J, with 10 bases in the middle. This CDR3 has 14 residues. The CDR3 nucleotides are TGTGCCAGCACTGGGTTGTGGAACACCGGGGAGCTGTTTTTT. This sequence encodes CASTGLWNTGELFF.

The chain carries TRBV30 and TRBJ2-2; perhaps TRBD1 as D (6 bases). The V and J ends lost 0 bases and 5 bases respectively, with 13 bases between them. The CDR3 spans 15 residues. Per the germline V gene, CDR1 is GTSNPN and CDR2 is SVGIG (reference sequence). CDR3 DNA: TGTGCCTGGAGTGTAATCAGGGGTAATACCGGGGAGCTGTTTTTT. It specifies CAWSVIRGNTGELFF.

This clone came up a few times. The CDR3 sequence is CASRPDRAPVGLHF. The CDR3 region has the DNA TGTGCCAGCAGACCGGACAGGGCCCCGGTGGGCCTCCACTTT. The rearrangement links TRBV5-4 to TRBJ1-6; 8 bases are a match to TRBD1. After removal of 5 bases from V and 15 bases from J, the junction contained 13 bases not matched to a gene. The length of the CDR3 is 14 residues. Germline CDR1 and CDR2: SGHNT and YYREEE (reference sequence).

V and J are TRBV2 and TRBJ2-7; D is unclear. The CDR3 has 13 residues. Trimming shortened V by 4 bases and J by 6 bases, and 13 bases separated the two germline ends. Per the germline V gene, CDR1 is SNHLY and CDR2 is FYNNEI. CDR3 protein: CASSVYDVPEQYF. Here the CDR3 DNA reads TGTGCCAGCAGTGTGTACGATGTACCCGAGCAGTACTTC.

This clone has just one count. The V and J genes are TRBV5-1 and TRBJ2-3; 13 nucleotides line up with TRBD2. Germline V gives CDR1 SGHRS, CDR2 YFSETQ. CDR3 length: 17 residues. Losses at the gene ends were 4 bases for V and 2 bases for J; bases not matched to a gene: 7. The CDR3 spells CASSLGTSGVFTDTQYF. In nucleotides, the CDR3 is TGCGCCAGCAGCCTAGGGACTAGCGGGGTATTCACAGATACGCAGTATTTT.

This sequence joins TRBV7-9 and TRBJ2-3; no reliable D call. The CDR3 length is 14 residues. Trimming removed 1 base from V and 0 bases from J, with 5 bases in between. CDR1 and CDR2 from the germline V gene are SEHNR and FQNEAQ (reference sequence). CDR3 region: CASSLVDSTDTQYF. The CDR3 coding sequence is TGTGCCAGCAGCTTAGTGGACAGCACAGATACGCAGTATTTT.

The rearrangement links TRBV4-2 to TRBJ2-7; a possible D gene is TRBD2 (7 bases). This CDR3 contains 17 residues. Germline values: CDR1 LGHNA, CDR2 YNFKEQ. The V and J ends lost 0 bases and 3 bases respectively, with 18 bases between them. The DNA for the CDR3 is TGTGCCAGCAGCCAAGAGTGGGGGGGCCTGGGTGACTACGAGCAGTACTTC. Amino acid sequence: CASSQEWGGLGDYEQYF.

The chain recombines TRBV7-6 with TRBJ1-3; TRBD1 might be the D (5 bases). Trimming stripped 1 base from V and 4 bases from J, with 14 bases between. The CDR3 runs to 16 residues. Germline V gene sequence: CDR1 SGHVS, CDR2 FNYEAQ. This CDR3 is CASSLGSGAFGNTIYF. The CDR3 bases are TGTGCCAGCAGCTTAGGGTCCGGGGCCTTCGGAAACACCATATATTTT.